Each of the 14 T cell receptor beta chains below was sequenced from the same sample in a study of T cell repertoires in cytomegalovirus infection. What these receptors recognize is not known. TCRdb reprocessed the reads with MiXCR, giving one entry per CDR3 protein. The sample includes about 130,000 distinct CDR3 sequences, roughly a third of them seen just once. This specimen was CD8+ T cells from cultured PBMCs, taken from culture after CMV antigen stimulation. These receptors originate from a human donor in good health (CMV status not recorded). Some clones in this sample may be carry-over from other donors' samples.

The sample holds many counts of this clonotype. The V gene is TRBV11-2, the J gene TRBJ2-1; D is undetermined. The V gene lost 4 bases and the J gene lost 4 bases, with 14 bases spanning the gap. Looked up from germline, CDR1 is SGHAT and CDR2 is FQNNGV. This CDR3 has 15 amino acids. The CDR3 DNA is TGTGCCAGCAGCTCCGACGGTTTGTCATACAATGAGCAGTTCTTC. It encodes CASSSDGLSYNEQFF. The full variable domain, in which reference TRBV11-2 and TRBJ2-1 provide the parts outside the CDR3, is EAGVAQSPRYKIIEKRQSVAFWCNPISGHATLYWYQQILGQGPKLLIQFQNNGVVDDSQLPKDRFSAERLKGVDSTLKIQPAKLEDSAVYLCASSSDGLSYNEQFFGPGTRLTVL.

This clonotype was counted ten times or more. The chain has TRBV7-2 and TRBJ2-3; tentatively, D is TRBD1 or TRBD2 (5 bases each). Germline CDR1 is SGHTA and CDR2 is FQGNSA. V was pared by 4 bases and J by 4 bases, with 18 bases between. CDR3 length: 16 amino acids. The DNA for the CDR3 is TGTGCCAGCAGCTCCCCCGTCGGGGCATCGGCAGATACGCAGTATTTT. Translation: CASSSPVGASADTQYF.

There are many counts of this clonotype. The chain couples TRBV6-6 to TRBJ2-3; 8 bases match TRBD2. The CDR3 has 17 residues. V dropped 0 bases and J dropped 4; count of bases not matched to a gene: 9. Germline loops: CDR1 MNHNY, CDR2 SVGAGI (reference sequence). CDR3 in DNA: TGTGCCAGCAGTTACTCGGCAACGGGGGGGCCCCCAGATACGCAGTATTTT. Translating it yields CASSYSATGGPPDTQYF.

This clonotype was counted only a few times. The chain has TRBV4-1 and TRBJ2-3; D remains unclear. V was clipped by 2 bases and J by 3 bases, with 12 bases between them. Germline CDR1 MGHRA, CDR2 YSYEKL. The CDR3 is made up of 15 amino acids. The CDR3 reads CASSQILHMTDTQYF. Here the CDR3 DNA reads TGCGCCAGCAGCCAAATCCTCCATATGACAGATACGCAGTATTTT.

V usage is TRBV5-5 and J usage is TRBJ1-3, with D perhaps TRBD1 (6 bases). The CDR3 consists of 15 residues. Germline lookup yields CDR1 SGHKS and CDR2 YYEKEE (reference sequence). V was trimmed by 0 bases and J by 4 bases, leaving 11 bases between them. CDR3 region: CASSLDWGRGNTIYF. The CDR3, as DNA: TGTGCCAGCAGCTTGGACTGGGGGCGAGGAAACACCATATATTTT. Together with reference TRBV5-5 and TRBJ1-3, the CDR3 gives the full variable domain: DAGVTQSPTHLIKTRGQQVTLRCSPISGHKSVSWYQQVLGQGPQFIFQYYEKEERGRGNFPDRFSARQFPNYSSELNVNALLLGDSALYLCASSLDWGRGNTIYFGEGSWLTVV.

This clonotype was detected ten times or more. The chain joins TRBV2 to TRBJ2-7, with D unresolved. V lost 6 bases and J lost 3, with 12 bases in between. Germline loops: CDR1 SNHLY, CDR2 FYNNEI. The length of the CDR3 is 13 residues. CDR3 region: CASRYSLVYEQYF. CDR3 DNA sequence: TGTGCCAGCAGGTATAGTCTCGTCTACGAGCAGTACTTC.

This sequence joins TRBV12-3 or TRBV12-4 and TRBJ1-2; D might be TRBD1 (6 bases). The CDR3 extends over 16 amino acids. Trimming took 3 bases from V and 4 from J, leaving 18 bases between them. DNA for the CDR3: TGTGCCAGCAGTTTCGGCCGGGCTGACAGGAGCTATGGCTACACCTTC. Translated: CASSFGRADRSYGYTF.

V is TRBV6-5 and J is TRBJ2-7; TRBD1 agrees at 7 bases. The V and J ends lost 0 bases and 0 bases, in that order; junction bases with no gene match: 5. The CDR3 sequence is 16 residues long. Germline V gene sequence: CDR1 MNHEY, CDR2 SVGAGI. CDR3: CASSYSLGQDSYEQYF. The CDR3 DNA sequence: TGTGCCAGCAGTTACTCGTTAGGACAGGACTCCTACGAGCAGTACTTC.

As concerns this clonotype: At one end, the junction sequence differs from germline, possibly due to a read error. The chain is built from TRBV20-1 and TRBJ2-3; the D is unclear. This CDR3 comprises 15 residues. Germline V lookup: CDR1 DFQATT, CDR2 SNEGSKA (reference sequence). DNA for the CDR3: TGCAGTGCTGGAGATGGGCTTTCATTCACAGATACGCAGTATTTT. It yields the protein CSAGDGLSFTDTQYF.

This clonotype was detected a few times. The chain is built from TRBV28 and TRBJ1-2, with TRBD1 identical over 9 bases. The J segment lost 2 bases and the V segment lost 0 bases, leaving 7 bases of the junction unmatched. Germline CDR1 reads MDHEN; CDR2 reads SYDVKM. This CDR3 has 17 residues. The CDR3 protein is CASSLWHQGQGNYGYTF. CDR3 in DNA: TGTGCCAGCAGTTTATGGCACCAAGGACAGGGGAACTATGGCTACACCTTC.

This clonotype was detected only a few times. The chain has TRBV4-1 and TRBJ2-4; possibly TRBD1 for D (5 bases). CDR1 is MGHRA, CDR2 YSYEKL, per germline. Between the trimmed V and J ends, which lost 1 base and 3 bases, there was a span of 10 bases. The CDR3 length is 15 residues. The CDR3 region is CASSQGGHYKNIQYF. The CDR3 nucleotides read TGCGCCAGCAGCCAAGGGGGCCATTACAAAAACATTCAGTACTTC.

The chain couples TRBV6-6 to TRBJ1-1; TRBD1 agrees at 7 bases. Germline assignment: CDR1 MNHNY and CDR2 SVGAGI (reference sequence). The CDR3 contains 14 residues. V was clipped by 6 bases and J by 4 bases; unmatched bases: 8. CDR3 protein: CASSLIGGRTEAFF. CDR3 sequence (DNA): TGTGCCAGCAGCCTCATAGGGGGCCGCACTGAAGCTTTCTTT.

As to this clonotype: The junction differs from germline at one of its ends, possibly a read error. The J gene is TRBJ1-1, the V gene TRBV27; a possible D gene is TRBD1 (5 bases). The germline gives CDR1 MNHEY, CDR2 SMNVEV (reference sequence). This CDR3 spans 14 amino acids. The CDR3 loop reads CANSWGIGNTEAFF. CDR3 bases: TGTGCCAACAGTTGGGGGATAGGTAACACTGAAGCTTTCTTT.

This clonotype was seen ten or more times. The chain is built from TRBV2 and TRBJ2-5, with 7 bases lining up with TRBD1. The CDR3 loop spans 13 amino acids. The germline CDR1 and CDR2 sequences are SNHLY and FYNNEI. V shed 6 bases, J shed 1 base, and the junction held 2 bases outside the gene matches. The CDR3, as DNA: TGTGCCAGCAGGGACAGGATCCAAGAGACCCAGTACTTC. It codes for CASRDRIQETQYF.